This T cell receptor (beta chain) was identified in a study of OX40 agonist ivuxolimab in advanced cancers. Turning to the overall study: The costimulatory receptor OX40 (CD134) was targeted by ivuxolimab, a fully human IgG2 agonistic monoclonal antibody. Peripheral TCRbeta sequencing aimed to test whether ivuxolimab altered TCR sequence diversity and caused clonal T-cell expansion. Intravenous ivuxolimab was administered to patients every 2 weeks at six dose levels: 0.01, 0.1, 0.3, 1.5, 3 and 10 mg/kg. Patients were allowed to have had prior anti-PD-1, anti-PD-L1 or anti-CTLA-4 therapy, and about 40% of the dose-escalation patients had been treated with checkpoint inhibitors. The monotherapy dose-escalation portion (N of about 50 patients) of the phase I ivuxolimab trial is reported in the paper. Partial responses were achieved by three dose-escalation patients, of whom one had hepatocellular carcinoma and two had cutaneous melanoma. In the dose-escalation cohort, over 65% of patients were male, and the mean age was roughly 60 years, with a range of about 23 to 90. Among the approximately 54 dose-escalation patients, 19 had hepatocellular carcinoma, around 15 melanoma, 9 renal cell carcinoma and 9 head and neck cancer. The paper's findings and limits, for the study overall: Low levels of normalized T-cell clonal expansion were also shown by some nonresponding patients. At doses of 0.1 to 3.0 mg/kg, clonal expansion of both CD4+ and CD8+ blood T cells was observed from baseline to week 6. The antigen specificity of the peripheral T cells that underwent clonal expansion was not determined. In partial responders in the 0.1-3.0 mg/kg groups, normalized peripheral clonal expansion was found to be among the lowest, especially among CD8+ T cells. After ivuxolimab, CD8+ T cells had more expanded clones than CD4+ T cells on average.

This clone is judged medium-sized (0.01 to 0.1%). This clone's antigen is unknown. No quality values exist for individual bases; no much larger clone is one base distant. Patients with autoimmune disease history or receiving systemic immunosuppression were excluded from the trial. Peripheral blood for TCR sequencing was drawn from every dose cohort at baseline, at cycle 4 day 1 and at cycle 7 day 1. Samples came from an open-label, multicenter, first-in-human phase I dose-escalation trial of ivuxolimab. Adults with locally advanced or metastatic melanoma, renal cell carcinoma, hepatocellular carcinoma or head and neck squamous cell carcinoma were enrolled in the trial. Before TCR sequencing, CD4+ and CD8+ T cells were separately sorted from peripheral blood. For sequencing of the TCRbeta CDR3 region, genomic DNA was extracted from the sorted cells. TCRbeta CDR3 regions were sequenced using the immunoSEQ Assay. TCRdb mirrors the immuneACCESS table, restricted to in-frame sequences. Some clones are absent from its copies; in checked studies, under half trace to an unresolved V gene, and the reason for the others is unknown. Within this sample are around 23,000 clones, with roughly 80% of them counted one time only. The ten largest clones capture roughly 24% of the sample.

Per the germline V gene, SGHVS is the CDR1 and FQNEAQ is the CDR2. V is reduced by 5 bases and J by 2 bases, leaving a spacing of 12 bases between them. Inclusive of the bounding cysteine and phenylalanine, the CDR3 is 15 residues long. Only the CDR3 part of the read is kept: 45 bases, read in frame from the first base. The sample consisted of CD4+ or CD8+ T cells sorted from blood, taken in a trial of the OX40 agonist ivuxolimab. The rearrangement joined TRBV7-8 to TRBJ1-4, with the D segment identity uncertain. This TCR came from an adult with an advanced solid tumor such as melanoma, head and neck, liver or kidney cancer. The bases are TGTGCCAGCAGCACTCTGTGGGCGACTAATGAAAAACTGTTTTTT. This gives the protein CASSTLWATNEKLFF.